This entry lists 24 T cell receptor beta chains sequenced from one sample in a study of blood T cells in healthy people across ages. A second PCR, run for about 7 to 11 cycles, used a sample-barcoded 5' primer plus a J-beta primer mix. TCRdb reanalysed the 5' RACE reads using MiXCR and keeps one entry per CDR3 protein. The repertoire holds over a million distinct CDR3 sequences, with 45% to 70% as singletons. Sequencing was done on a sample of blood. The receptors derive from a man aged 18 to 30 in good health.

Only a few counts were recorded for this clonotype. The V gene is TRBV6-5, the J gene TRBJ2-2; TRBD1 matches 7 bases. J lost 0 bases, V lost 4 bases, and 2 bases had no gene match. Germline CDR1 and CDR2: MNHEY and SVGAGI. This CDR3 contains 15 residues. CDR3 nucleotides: TGTGCCAGCAGTTGGGGGACAGCGAACACCGGGGAGCTGTTTTTT. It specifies CASSWGTANTGELFF.

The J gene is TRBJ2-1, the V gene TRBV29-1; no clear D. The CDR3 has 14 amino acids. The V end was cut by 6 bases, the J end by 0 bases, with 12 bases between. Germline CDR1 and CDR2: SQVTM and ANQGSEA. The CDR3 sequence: CSVGPISSYNEQFF. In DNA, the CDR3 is TGCAGCGTGGGCCCGATCTCCTCCTACAATGAGCAGTTCTTC.

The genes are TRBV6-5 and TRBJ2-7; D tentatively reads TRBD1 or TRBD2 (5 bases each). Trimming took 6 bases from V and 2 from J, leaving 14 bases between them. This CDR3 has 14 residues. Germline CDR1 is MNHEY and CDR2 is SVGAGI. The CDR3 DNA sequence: TGTGCCAGCAGCCCGCGAGGGGAAGCCTACGAGCAGTACTTC. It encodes CASSPRGEAYEQYF.

Here the CDR3 reads CAISELQDQGGTQYF. Here the CDR3 DNA reads TGTGCCATCAGTGAGTTGCAGGACCAGGGGGGGACCCAGTACTTC. The chain links TRBV10-3 to TRBJ2-5, with D possibly being TRBD1 (7 bases). The CDR3 is 15 amino acids. V shed 1 base and J shed 7 bases, with 16 bases lying between them. Germline V CDR1 and CDR2: ENHRY, SYGVKD.

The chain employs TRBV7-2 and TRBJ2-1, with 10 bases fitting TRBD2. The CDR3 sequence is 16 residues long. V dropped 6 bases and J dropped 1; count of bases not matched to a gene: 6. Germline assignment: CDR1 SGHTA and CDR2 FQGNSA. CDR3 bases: TGTGCCAGCAGTCAGCGGGAGGGCCTATCCTACAATGAGCAGTTCTTC. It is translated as CASSQREGLSYNEQFF. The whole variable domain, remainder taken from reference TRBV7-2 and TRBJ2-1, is GAGVSQSPSNKVTEKGKDVELRCDPISGHTALYWYRQSLGQGLEFLIYFQGNSAPDKSGLPSDRFSAERTGGSVSTLTIQRTQQEDSAVYLCASSQREGLSYNEQFFGPGTRLTVL.

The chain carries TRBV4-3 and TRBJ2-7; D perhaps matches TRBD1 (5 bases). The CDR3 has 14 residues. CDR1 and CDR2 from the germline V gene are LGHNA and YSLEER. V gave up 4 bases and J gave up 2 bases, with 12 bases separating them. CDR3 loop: CASSLGAFTYEQYF. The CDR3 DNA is TGCGCCAGCAGCCTAGGGGCTTTTACCTACGAGCAGTACTTC.

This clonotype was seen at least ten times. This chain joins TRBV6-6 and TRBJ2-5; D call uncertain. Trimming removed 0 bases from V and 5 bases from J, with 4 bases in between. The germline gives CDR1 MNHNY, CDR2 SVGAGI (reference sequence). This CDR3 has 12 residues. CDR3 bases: TGTGCCAGCAGTTACTCGTCCGAGACCCAGTACTTC. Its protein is CASSYSSETQYF.

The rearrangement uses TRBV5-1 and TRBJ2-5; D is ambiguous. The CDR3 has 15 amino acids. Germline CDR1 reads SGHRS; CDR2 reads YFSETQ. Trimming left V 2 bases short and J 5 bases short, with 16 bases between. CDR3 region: CASSFVGTSGETQYF. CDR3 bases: TGCGCCAGCAGCTTCGTTGGTACGTCCGGCGAGACCCAGTACTTC.

The CDR3 protein is CASSLGIDLETQYF. For the CDR3, the DNA is TGTGCCAGCAGCTTAGGTATAGATCTGGAGACCCAGTACTTC. The chain joins TRBV11-2 to TRBJ2-5, with no clear D. CDR3 length equals 14 residues. V lost 1 base, J lost 5 bases, and 11 bases lay in between. Germline loops: CDR1 SGHAT, CDR2 FQNNGV. The full variable domain, in which reference TRBV11-2 and TRBJ2-5 provide the parts outside the CDR3, is EAGVAQSPRYKIIEKRQSVAFWCNPISGHATLYWYQQILGQGPKLLIQFQNNGVVDDSQLPKDRFSAERLKGVDSTLKIQPAKLEDSAVYLCASSLGIDLETQYFGPGTRLLVL.

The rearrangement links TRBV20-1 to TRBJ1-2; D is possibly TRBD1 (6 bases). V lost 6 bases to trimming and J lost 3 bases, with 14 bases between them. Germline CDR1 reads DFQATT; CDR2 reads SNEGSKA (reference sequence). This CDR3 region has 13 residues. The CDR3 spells CSALGGLYYGYTF. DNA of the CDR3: TGCAGTGCCCTCGGGGGGCTATACTATGGCTACACCTTC.

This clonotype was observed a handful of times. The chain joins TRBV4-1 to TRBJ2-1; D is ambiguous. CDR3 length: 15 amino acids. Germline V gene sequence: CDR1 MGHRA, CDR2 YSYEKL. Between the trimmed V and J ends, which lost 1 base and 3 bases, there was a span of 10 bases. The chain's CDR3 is CASSQATYRYNEQFF. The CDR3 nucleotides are TGCGCCAGCAGCCAAGCGACATATCGCTACAATGAGCAGTTCTTC.

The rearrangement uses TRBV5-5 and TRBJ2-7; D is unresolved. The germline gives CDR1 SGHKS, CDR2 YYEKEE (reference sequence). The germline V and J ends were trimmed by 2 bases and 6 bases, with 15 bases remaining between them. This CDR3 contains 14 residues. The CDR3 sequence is CASSFSAGQGEQYF. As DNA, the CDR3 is TGTGCCAGCAGCTTTTCGGCAGGTCAAGGCGAGCAGTACTTC.

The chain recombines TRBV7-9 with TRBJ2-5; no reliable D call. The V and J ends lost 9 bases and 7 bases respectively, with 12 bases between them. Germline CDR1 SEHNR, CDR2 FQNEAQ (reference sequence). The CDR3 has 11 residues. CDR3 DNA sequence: TGTGCCAGTAAAGATAGAGGGACCCAGTACTTC. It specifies CASKDRGTQYF.

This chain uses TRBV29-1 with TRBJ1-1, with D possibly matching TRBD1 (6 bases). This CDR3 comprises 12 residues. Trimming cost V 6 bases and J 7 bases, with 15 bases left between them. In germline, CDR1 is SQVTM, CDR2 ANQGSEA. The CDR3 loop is CSVGASAGEAFF. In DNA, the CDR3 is TGCAGCGTGGGGGCGTCAGCTGGTGAAGCTTTCTTT. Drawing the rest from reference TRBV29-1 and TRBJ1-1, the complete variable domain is SAVISQKPSRDICQRGTSLTIQCQVDSQVTMMFWYRQQPGQSLTLIATANQGSEATYESGFVIDKFPISRPNLTFSTLTVSNMSPEDSSIYLCSVGASAGEAFFGQGTRLTVV.

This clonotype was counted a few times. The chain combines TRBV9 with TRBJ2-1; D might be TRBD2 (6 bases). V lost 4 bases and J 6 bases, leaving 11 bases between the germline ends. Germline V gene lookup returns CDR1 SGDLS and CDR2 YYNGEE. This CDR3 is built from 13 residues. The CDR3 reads CASSRDSINEQFF. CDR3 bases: TGTGCCAGCAGCCGGGACTCAATCAATGAGCAGTTCTTC.

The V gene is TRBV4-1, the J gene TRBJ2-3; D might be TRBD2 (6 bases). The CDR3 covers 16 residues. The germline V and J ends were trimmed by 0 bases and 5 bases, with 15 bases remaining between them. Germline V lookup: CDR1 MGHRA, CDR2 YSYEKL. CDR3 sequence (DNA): TGCGCCAGCAGCCAAGATCCGGCTAGCGAGGGAGATACGCAGTATTTT. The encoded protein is CASSQDPASEGDTQYF.

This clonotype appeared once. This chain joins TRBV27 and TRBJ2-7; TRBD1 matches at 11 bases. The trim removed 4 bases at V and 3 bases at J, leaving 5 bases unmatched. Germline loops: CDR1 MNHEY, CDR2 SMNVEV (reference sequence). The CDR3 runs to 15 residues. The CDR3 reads CASSSQGQGDYEQYF. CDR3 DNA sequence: TGTGCCAGCAGTTCCCAGGGACAGGGGGACTACGAGCAGTACTTC.

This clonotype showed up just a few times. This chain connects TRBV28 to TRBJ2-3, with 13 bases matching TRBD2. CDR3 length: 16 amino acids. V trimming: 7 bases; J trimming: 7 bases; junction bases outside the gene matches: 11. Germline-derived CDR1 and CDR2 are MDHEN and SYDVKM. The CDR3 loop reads CASTLGLAGDPNTQYF. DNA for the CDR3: TGTGCCAGCACCCTTGGACTAGCGGGGGACCCTAATACGCAGTATTTT.

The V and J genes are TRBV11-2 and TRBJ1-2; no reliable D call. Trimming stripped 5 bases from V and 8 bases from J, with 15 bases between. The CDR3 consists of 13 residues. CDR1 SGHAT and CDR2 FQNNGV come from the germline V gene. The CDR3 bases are TGTGCCAGCAGCCCGAGCTGGCAATGGGGCTACACCTTC. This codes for CASSPSWQWGYTF.

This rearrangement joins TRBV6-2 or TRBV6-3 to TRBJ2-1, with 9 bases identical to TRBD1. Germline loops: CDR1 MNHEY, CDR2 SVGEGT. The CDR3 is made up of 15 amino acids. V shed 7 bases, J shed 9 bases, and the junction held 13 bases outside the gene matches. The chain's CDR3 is CASKPGQGSIGEQFF. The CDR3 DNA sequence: TGTGCCAGCAAACCGGGACAGGGTTCAATCGGTGAGCAGTTCTTC.

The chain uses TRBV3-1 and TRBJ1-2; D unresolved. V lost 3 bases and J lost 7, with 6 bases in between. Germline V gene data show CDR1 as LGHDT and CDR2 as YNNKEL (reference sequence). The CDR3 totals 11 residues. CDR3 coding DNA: TGTGCCAGCAGCCAGCCCGGTGGCTACACCTTC. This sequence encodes CASSQPGGYTF.

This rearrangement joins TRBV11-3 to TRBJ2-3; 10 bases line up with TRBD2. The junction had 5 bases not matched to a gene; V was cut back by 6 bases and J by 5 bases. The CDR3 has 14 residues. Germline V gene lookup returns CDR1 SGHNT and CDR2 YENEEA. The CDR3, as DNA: TGTGCCAGCAGTCTAGCGGGAGAGATAGATACGCAGTATTTT. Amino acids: CASSLAGEIDTQYF. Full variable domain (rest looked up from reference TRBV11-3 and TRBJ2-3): EAGVVQSPRYKIIEKKQPVAFWCNPISGHNTLYWYLQNLGQGPELLIRYENEEAVDDSQLPKDRFSAERLKGVDSTLKIQPAELGDSAVYLCASSLAGEIDTQYFGPGTRLTVL.

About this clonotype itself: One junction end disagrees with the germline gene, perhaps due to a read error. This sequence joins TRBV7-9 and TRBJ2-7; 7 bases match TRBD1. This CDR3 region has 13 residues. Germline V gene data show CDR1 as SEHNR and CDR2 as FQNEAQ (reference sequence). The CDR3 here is CASSSRDSYERYF. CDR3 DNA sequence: TGTGCCAGCAGTAGCCGGGACAGCTACGAGCGGTACTTC.

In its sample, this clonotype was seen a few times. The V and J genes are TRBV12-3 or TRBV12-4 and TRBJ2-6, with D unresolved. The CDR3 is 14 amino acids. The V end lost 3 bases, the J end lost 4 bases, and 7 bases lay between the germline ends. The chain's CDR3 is CASSLSNGANVLTF. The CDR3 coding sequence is TGTGCCAGCAGTTTGTCTAACGGGGCCAACGTCCTGACTTTC.